The clone carrying this T cell receptor (beta chain) occurred a few times. This specimen belongs to a study of blood T cells in healthy people across ages. For the second PCR, which ran for about 6 to 12 cycles, a sample-barcoded 5' primer and a J-beta primer mix were used. MiXCR, applied by TCRdb to the 5' RACE reads, yields one record per CDR3 protein. The sample consists of 600,000 to 850,000 distinct CDR3 sequences, 35% to 45% of them appearing once. This CDR3 has 15 residues. Germline CDR1 reads KGHSH; CDR2 reads LQKENI. Trimming shortened V by 2 bases and J by 5 bases, and 13 bases separated the two germline ends.

The sample comprised blood. The chain has TRBV18 and TRBJ1-5; no definite D call. The clonotype was recovered from a woman between 55 and 75 years old in good health. CDR3 sequence (DNA): TGTGCCAGCTCACCAACAGTAGCTTCGGATCAGCCCCAGCATTTT. Translating it yields CASSPTVASDQPQHF.